This TCR beta chain was sequenced during a study of T cells in Graves' hyperthyroidism and ophthalmopathy. Study results and limitations: Most expanded thyroid clonotypes above 0.001 recurred in blood.

Authors of the study amplified TCR beta CDR3 regions from RNA transcripts. HTBI primers drove first-round RT-PCR of the TCR CDR3. Via MiXCR, TCRdb re-called the multiplex PCR reads, giving one row per CDR3 protein. The table lists about 400,000 distinct CDR3 sequences, more than 12% of them singletons. V was clipped by 8 bases and J by 2 bases, with 10 bases between them. The CDR3 consists of 12 residues. Germline assignment: CDR1 MNHEY and CDR2 SMNVEV (reference sequence). This clonotype was recorded a few times. Its target is not known. Ophthalmopathy patients had moderate-to-severe active disease, CAS ≥3, NOSPECS ≥4, and disease duration under 3 months. Uncontrolled infection, other autoimmune disease, pregnancy or lactation barred patients from enrollment. Diagnosis relied on clinical symptoms, serum thyroxine and TRAb, thyroid ultrasound and orbital computed tomography.

Material: blood. This TCR derives from a woman aged 25 to 39 with Graves' ophthalmopathy. The chain employs TRBV27 and TRBJ2-7; TRBD2 might be the D (6 bases). The CDR3 protein is CASGRQPYEQYF. In DNA, the CDR3 is TGTGCCAGCGGGAGGCAGCCCTACGAGCAGTACTTC.